This entry lists 29 T cell receptor beta chains sequenced from one sample in a study of PD-1 blockade in mismatch repair-deficient tumors. The assay was immunoSEQ multiplex PCR, and TCRdb's table has in-frame clones only and misses some. The sample includes 100,000 to 150,000 clones, about 86% of them seen just once. Source: peripheral blood, taken 44 weeks after starting pembrolizumab. The receptors shown here come from an adult with mismatch repair-deficient cancer.

The J gene is TRBJ2-7, the V gene TRBV5-1; 10 nucleotides match TRBD2. The CDR3 extends over 18 amino acids. Per the germline V gene, CDR1 is SGHRS and CDR2 is YFSETQ. V shed 5 bases, J shed 2 bases, and the junction held 16 bases outside the gene matches. The chain's CDR3 is CASRLGTSVPLPPYEQYF. The CDR3 DNA is TGCGCCAGCAGACTCGGGACTAGCGTACCCCTTCCCCCCTACGAGCAGTACTTC. Filled out from reference TRBV5-1 and TRBJ2-7, the complete variable domain reads KAGVTQTPRYLIKTRGQQVTLSCSPISGHRSVSWYQQTPGQGLQFLFEYFSETQRNKGNFPGRFSGRQFSNSRSEMNVSTLELGDSALYLCASRLGTSVPLPPYEQYFGPGTRLTVT.

The chain joins TRBV4-1 to TRBJ2-3; a possible D gene is TRBD2 (6 bases). Germline V gene data show CDR1 as MGHRA and CDR2 as YSYEKL. V was clipped by 1 base and J by 4 bases, with 12 bases between them. The CDR3 contains 15 residues. CDR3 residues: CASSQAPTSADTQYF. CDR3 in DNA: TGCGCCAGCAGCCAAGCCCCGACTAGTGCAGATACGCAGTATTTT.

This chain uses TRBV30 with TRBJ1-1; TRBD1 might be the D (6 bases). CDR3 length: 15 amino acids. Germline V gene sequence: CDR1 GTSNPN, CDR2 SVGIG (reference sequence). V was cut by 4 bases and J by 0 bases, with 15 bases left in between. The CDR3 loop is CAWIRSDSMNTEAFF. The CDR3 nucleotides read TGTGCCTGGATAAGATCGGACAGCATGAACACTGAAGCTTTCTTT.

This clone has more than one count but fewer than ten. The V gene is TRBV5-8, the J gene TRBJ2-5, with D perhaps matching TRBD1 (5 bases). Trimming removed 1 base at V and 6 bases at J, with 16 bases between. Germline CDR1 reads SGHTS; CDR2 reads YDEGEE. This CDR3 contains 15 residues. DNA of the CDR3: TGTGCCAGCAGCTTGTTGTTGACAGACCGAAAGACCCAGTACTTC. Residues: CASSLLLTDRKTQYF. The full variable domain, rest sourced from reference TRBV5-8 and TRBJ2-5, is EAGVTQSPTHLIKTRGQQATLRCSPISGHTSVYWYQQALGLGLQFLLWYDEGEERNRGNFPPRFSGRQFPNYSSELNVNALELEDSALYLCASSLLLTDRKTQYFGPGTRLLVL.

The CDR3 loop reads CASKDRGTTGELFF. The DNA of the CDR3 is TGTGCCAGCAAAGACAGGGGGACCACCGGGGAGCTGTTTTTT. The chain links TRBV27 to TRBJ2-2; TRBD1 matches at 9 bases. The V segment lost 7 bases and the J segment 4 bases; nucleotides outside the gene matches: 4. Germline CDR1 MNHEY, CDR2 SMNVEV (reference sequence). The CDR3 loop spans 14 amino acids.

The rearrangement joins TRBV19 to TRBJ1-4, with 7 bases matching TRBD1. Trimming at V came to 8 bases and at J to 8 bases, leaving 11 bases not matched to a gene. Germline V gene lookup returns CDR1 LNHDA and CDR2 SQIVND (reference sequence). The CDR3 runs 14 residues. CDR3 DNA sequence: TGTGCCAGTGCAAAAGGACAGGAAGGAGAAAAACTGTTTTTT. Its protein product is CASAKGQEGEKLFF.

The J gene is TRBJ2-6, the V gene TRBV4-3, with a weak D call TRBD2 (5 bases). Between the trimmed V and J ends, which lost 5 bases and 1 base, there was a span of 12 bases. This CDR3 is built from 16 residues. Germline CDR1 LGHNA, CDR2 YSLEER. This CDR3 is CASSGTRHSGANVLTF. The CDR3 DNA reads TGCGCCAGCAGCGGTACTAGGCATTCTGGGGCCAACGTCCTGACTTTC.

V and J are TRBV11-2 and TRBJ2-7, with 10 bases that match TRBD1. CDR1 SGHAT and CDR2 FQNNGV come from the germline V gene. Unmatched junction bases numbered 12, after V lost 6 bases and J lost 4 bases. The CDR3 runs to 16 residues. CDR3 amino acids: CASRPKPGQGFYEQYF. CDR3 nucleotide sequence: TGTGCCAGCAGACCAAAACCGGGACAGGGGTTTTACGAGCAGTACTTC.

The V call is TRBV9, the J call TRBJ2-7; perhaps D is TRBD1 or TRBD2 (5 bases each). Deletions cut 0 bases from V and 3 bases from J, with 16 bases between. This CDR3 is built from 16 residues. Germline CDR1 and CDR2: SGDLS and YYNGEE. This chain's CDR3 is CASSVGKLGPIYEQYF. The CDR3 region has the DNA TGTGCCAGCAGCGTAGGAAAGCTGGGACCTATCTACGAGCAGTACTTC.

This chain connects TRBV19 to TRBJ2-1; D remains unclear. The CDR3 consists of 15 residues. The V gene's germline CDR1 is LNHDA and CDR2 SQIVND (reference sequence). Trimming cost V 4 bases and J 3 bases, with 13 bases left between them. CDR3 DNA sequence: TGTGCCAGTAGTACCATGGAGAACGACTACAATGAGCAGTTCTTC. It yields the protein CASSTMENDYNEQFF.

This clone was seen a single time. CDR3 protein: CARGLAGGVPSEQFF. DNA for the CDR3: TGTGCCAGGGGACTAGCGGGAGGGGTCCCCAGTGAGCAGTTCTTC. The gene calls are TRBV2 and TRBJ2-1; 16 nucleotides match TRBD2. Germline V gives CDR1 SNHLY, CDR2 FYNNEI. V lost 9 bases to trimming and J lost 9 bases; unmatched junction nucleotides: 8. This CDR3 comprises 15 residues.

The gene calls are TRBV4-1 and TRBJ2-7, with 9 bases lining up with TRBD2. Germline V gives CDR1 MGHRA, CDR2 YSYEKL. The CDR3 has 17 amino acids. V shed 1 base and J 4 bases; nucleotides not matched to a gene: 11. This CDR3 is CASSQGPWTSAMYEQYF. In DNA form, the CDR3 reads TGCGCCAGCAGCCAAGGACCCTGGACTAGCGCCATGTACGAGCAGTACTTC.

The chain couples TRBV2 to TRBJ1-1; D unresolved. This CDR3 has 13 amino acids. CDR1 and CDR2 from the germline V gene are SNHLY and FYNNEI. V was clipped by 7 bases and J by 1 base, with 10 bases between them. CDR3 loop: CASIRYSNTEAFF. CDR3 nucleotide sequence: TGTGCCAGCATAAGGTATTCGAACACTGAAGCTTTCTTT. The full variable domain, rest sourced from reference TRBV2 and TRBJ1-1, is EPEVTQTPSHQVTQMGQEVILRCVPISNHLYFYWYRQILGQKVEFLVSFYNNEISEKSEIFDDQFSVERPDGSNFTLKIRSTKLEDSAMYFCASIRYSNTEAFFGQGTRLTVV.

This clone was counted a few times. The CDR3 nucleotides are TGTGCCAGCAGTTTGGGACATACCTACGAGCAGTACTTC. This gives the protein CASSLGHTYEQYF. The chain employs TRBV27 and TRBJ2-7, with D tentatively TRBD1 (6 bases). The V end lost 3 bases, the J end lost 2 bases, and 8 bases lay between the germline ends. The CDR3 runs 13 residues. Germline assignment: CDR1 MNHEY and CDR2 SMNVEV (reference sequence).

The chain employs TRBV7-9 and TRBJ2-7; 10 nucleotides line up with TRBD1. After removal of 0 bases from V and 4 bases from J, the junction contained 9 bases not matched to a gene. CDR3 length: 17 amino acids. In germline, CDR1 is SEHNR, CDR2 FQNEAQ (reference sequence). For the CDR3, the DNA is TGTGCCAGCAGCTTAGCGCTGGGGACAGGGGATTTTTACGAGCAGTACTTC. As protein: CASSLALGTGDFYEQYF.

The chain recombines TRBV9 with TRBJ1-5; D unclear. Per the germline V gene, CDR1 is SGDLS and CDR2 is YYNGEE. Trimming removed 4 bases at V and 1 base at J, with 9 bases between. The CDR3 runs 14 residues. CDR3 region: CASSTAGSNQPQHF. The CDR3 bases are TGTGCCAGCAGCACCGCCGGGAGCAATCAGCCCCAGCATTTT.

The rearrangement links TRBV7-3 to TRBJ2-7; tentatively, D is TRBD1 (5 bases). The germline V gene encodes CDR1 SGHTA and CDR2 FQGTGA. The CDR3 sequence is 15 residues long. With 5 bases removed from V and 0 bases from J, the gap between germline ends came to 14 bases. The CDR3 loop reads CASSVLPGPSYEQYF. In nucleotides, the CDR3 is TGTGCCAGCAGCGTACTACCAGGGCCCTCCTACGAGCAGTACTTC.

Only one count was recorded for this clone. The V and J genes are TRBV4-2 and TRBJ2-1; D is unclear. CDR1 and CDR2 from the germline V gene are LGHNA and YNFKEQ. V was trimmed by 2 bases and J by 5 bases, leaving 7 bases between them. The CDR3 length is 13 residues. The CDR3 sequence is CASSQLGHNEQFF. The CDR3 DNA sequence: TGTGCCAGCAGCCAACTAGGTCACAATGAGCAGTTCTTC.

The sample holds one count of this clone. This chain links TRBV6-5 with TRBJ2-7; D is unclear. The CDR3 sequence is 14 residues long. V was trimmed by 7 bases and J by 0 bases, leaving 13 bases between them. CDR1 and CDR2 (germline): MNHEY, SVGAGI. This CDR3 reads CASKNDAGSYEQYF. The CDR3 coding sequence is TGTGCCAGCAAAAATGACGCCGGCTCCTACGAGCAGTACTTC.

The chain links TRBV6-4 to TRBJ2-3; TRBD2 matches 12 bases. CDR1 is MRHNA, CDR2 SNTAGT, per germline. V was pared by 6 bases and J by 4 bases, with 5 bases of the junction left unmatched. The CDR3 is 15 residues long. In nucleotides, the CDR3 is TGTGCCAGCAGCCCTCTAGCGGGAGGGTCAGATACGCAGTATTTT. Residues: CASSPLAGGSDTQYF.

The chain combines TRBV5-8 with TRBJ2-7, with D maybe TRBD2 (6 bases). This CDR3 is 13 amino acids long. Germline loops: CDR1 SGHTS, CDR2 YDEGEE. V was pared by 4 bases and J by 10 bases, with 18 bases between. CDR3 nucleotide sequence: TGTGCCAGCAGCCTTCTCGGCACTAGCTCCCAGTACTTC. Translation: CASSLLGTSSQYF.

The chain couples TRBV19 to TRBJ2-6; no firm D call. V was pared by 3 bases and J by 0 bases, with 12 bases between. Germline CDR1 LNHDA, CDR2 SQIVND (reference sequence). This CDR3 has 17 residues. As DNA, the CDR3 is TGTGCCAGTAGTATTGGAAGGATGCGCTCTGGGGCCAACGTCCTGACTTTC. Its protein product is CASSIGRMRSGANVLTF. Complete variable domain (other parts from reference TRBV19 and TRBJ2-6): DGGITQSPKYLFRKEGQNVTLSCEQNLNHDAMYWYRQDPGQGLRLIYYSQIVNDFQKGDIAEGYSVSREKKESFPLTVTSAQKNPTAFYLCASSIGRMRSGANVLTFGAGSRLTVL.

This chain uses TRBV28 with TRBJ2-5, with TRBD1 as a possible D gene (6 bases). V was shortened by 7 bases and J by 3 bases, with 18 bases between the two germline ends. Germline loops: CDR1 MDHEN, CDR2 SYDVKM. CDR3 size: 15 residues. This CDR3 reads CASNQSGTSEETQYF. CDR3 DNA: TGTGCCAGCAACCAATCCGGGACATCGGAAGAGACCCAGTACTTC.

This chain joins TRBV19 and TRBJ2-1; D call uncertain. Trimming took off 3 bases at V and 1 base at J, with 10 bases between the two ends. Germline values: CDR1 LNHDA, CDR2 SQIVND (reference sequence). There are 15 residues in the CDR3. CDR3 sequence (DNA): TGTGCCAGTAGTATTTCCCTCGATTCCTACAATGAGCAGTTCTTC. Its protein is CASSISLDSYNEQFF.

This clone has just a few counts. This chain uses TRBV9 with TRBJ2-2; TRBD1 agrees at 7 bases. This CDR3 has 13 amino acids. CDR1 and CDR2 from the germline V gene are SGDLS and YYNGEE. With 3 bases clipped from V and 6 bases from J, the junction kept 2 bases outside the gene matches. The CDR3 sequence is CASSAGTAGELFF. The CDR3 DNA reads as TGTGCCAGCAGCGCAGGGACAGCCGGGGAGCTGTTTTTT.

The chain recombines TRBV4-3 with TRBJ2-5, with 10 bases lining up with TRBD1. The J segment lost 5 bases and the V segment lost 4 bases, leaving 4 bases of the junction unmatched. The CDR3 runs to 14 residues. Germline loops: CDR1 LGHNA, CDR2 YSLEER. In nucleotides, the CDR3 is TGCGCCAGCAGCCGGGGACAGGGGCAGGAGACCCAGTACTTC. This translates into CASSRGQGQETQYF.

The chain recombines TRBV2 with TRBJ1-5, with D unclear. V lost 2 bases, J lost 0 bases, and 8 bases lay in between. Germline CDR1 is SNHLY and CDR2 is FYNNEI. This CDR3 has 15 amino acids. Written as DNA, the CDR3 is TGTGCCAGCAGTGAATGGGGATTTAGCAATCAGCCCCAGCATTTT. This codes for CASSEWGFSNQPQHF.

The chain carries TRBV19 and TRBJ2-7, with 10 bases matching TRBD2. Germline V gene sequence: CDR1 LNHDA, CDR2 SQIVND (reference sequence). V shed 4 bases and J 2 bases; nucleotides not matched to a gene: 2. The CDR3 is 14 amino acids. Here the CDR3 reads CASSKGLATYEQYF. In nucleotides, the CDR3 is TGTGCCAGTAGTAAGGGACTAGCGACCTACGAGCAGTACTTC.

Comment on this clone: The sample has other DNA sequences that encode this CDR3 too. CDR3 region: CASSLLGNEQFF. As DNA, the CDR3 is TGTGCCAGCTCCTTGCTTGGTAATGAGCAGTTCTTC. The chain employs TRBV27 and TRBJ2-1; D call uncertain. V was shortened by 8 bases and J by 7 bases, with 12 bases between the two germline ends. The CDR3 is made up of 12 amino acids. Germline V gene data show CDR1 as MNHEY and CDR2 as SMNVEV (reference sequence).